What follows describes a single TCR beta chain. Its binding antigen is unknown. No base quality values were provided; no much bigger clone lies one nucleotide off. The immunoSEQ Assay, a bias-controlled multiplex PCR, was used to amplify TCRbeta CDR3 regions from genomic DNA. For the original study's pipeline: The number of nucleated cells in each sample was estimated by amplification of reference gene primers within the assay. To quantify the absolute abundance of each unique TCRbeta CDR3 rearrangement, sequence reads were collapsed and filtered. Productive Simpson clonality was computed per sample as the square root of Simpson's diversity index over productive rearrangements. As stored in TCRdb, this immuneACCESS dataset retains in-frame rearrangements with V and J assigned. A fraction of the clones does not appear; measured against another copy, unresolved V genes explain less than half of the discrepancy, and the remainder lacks a known reason. Clone size and V and J calls were adopted from that table, with D and trimming inferred from the DNA. This sample comprises about 60,000 clones, roughly 80% of them detected only once. The ten largest clones take up 8.5% to 10% of the sample.

This specimen comes from a study of blood T cell repertoires in COVID-19 (TCRdb year 2020). About the investigation overall: Samples from collaborators originated in the United States, Italy and Spain and spanned both the acute and convalescent phases of COVID-19. Deeply sampled blood TCRbeta repertoires from subjects exposed to, actively infected with, or recovered from COVID-19 were included in the dataset. Samples came from the ongoing ImmuneRACE study (first 160 participants) plus 1,254 subjects from 6 global collaborators. The material from the prospective study consisted of cDNA or gDNA derived from T cells, B-cell-depleted T cells, or PBMCs. A de-identified subject ID, COVID-19 status, age in years and sex were almost always included in the sample metadata. The repertoires were released in a freely available public database meant as a resource for research on the immune response to SARS-CoV-2. Where available, HLA class I and class II types were taken from metadata supplied by the sample provider and were not determined by assay-based typing.

Each collaborating institution followed its own protocols to collect whole blood in K2EDTA tubes. For TCRbeta analysis, collaborators shipped samples as frozen whole blood, isolated PBMCs, or DNA extracted from either of those sample types. Broader findings and caveats from the paper: Clinical and demographic metadata were provided uncurated, with the amount varying by source and participant.

Sequencing used peripheral blood. The sequence came from a human donor in a cohort sampled during active COVID-19.

The DNA is TGTGCCAGCAGCTTGTTCGGGGGAAGGGATGACAATCAGCCCCAGCATTTT. This encodes CASSLFGGRDDNQPQHF. Rearrangement joined TRBV5-7 to TRBJ1-5, and TRBD1 may be the D gene, going by 5 matching bases. TRBV5-7 is assigned to the ORF class and has an uncertain function. The CDR3 goes from the cysteine to the phenylalanine over 17 residues. The entry retains the CDR3 DNA only, 51 bases that are in frame from base 1. V loses 1 base of germline sequence and J loses 3 bases, and the interval between the two ends is 17 bases.